The entry below describes one T cell receptor (beta chain). The germline CDR1 and CDR2 sequences are MDHEN and SYDVKM. The CDR3 runs 12 residues. V shed 6 bases, J shed 7 bases, and the junction held 5 bases outside the gene matches. The data originate from a study of blood T cell repertoires in COVID-19. Across the study: From T cells, B-cell-depleted T cells, or PBMCs came the material, which was cDNA or gDNA.

Original data processing: Nucleated cell counts were estimated from reference gene primer amplification. The repertoire was sequenced with immunoSEQ multiplex PCR; TCRdb's copy has only in-frame clones and lacks some. From that table come the V and J calls and clone size; the DNA was used to work out D and trimming. The table lists around 400,000 clones, approximately 91% of them singletons. Participants came from roughly 25 US areas, aged roughly 18 to 89 years. Clinical history reported by participants formed the basis on which cohorts were assigned. The sequence derives from a woman aged 18-30 years who had been exposed to COVID-19. The chain carries TRBV28 and TRBJ1-2; TRBD1 matches at 7 bases. Sequencing was performed on PBMCs or T cells enriched from blood (not recorded which). CDR3 residues: CASSDPGGGYTF. As DNA, the CDR3 is TGTGCCAGCAGCGATCCAGGGGGTGGCTACACCTTC.